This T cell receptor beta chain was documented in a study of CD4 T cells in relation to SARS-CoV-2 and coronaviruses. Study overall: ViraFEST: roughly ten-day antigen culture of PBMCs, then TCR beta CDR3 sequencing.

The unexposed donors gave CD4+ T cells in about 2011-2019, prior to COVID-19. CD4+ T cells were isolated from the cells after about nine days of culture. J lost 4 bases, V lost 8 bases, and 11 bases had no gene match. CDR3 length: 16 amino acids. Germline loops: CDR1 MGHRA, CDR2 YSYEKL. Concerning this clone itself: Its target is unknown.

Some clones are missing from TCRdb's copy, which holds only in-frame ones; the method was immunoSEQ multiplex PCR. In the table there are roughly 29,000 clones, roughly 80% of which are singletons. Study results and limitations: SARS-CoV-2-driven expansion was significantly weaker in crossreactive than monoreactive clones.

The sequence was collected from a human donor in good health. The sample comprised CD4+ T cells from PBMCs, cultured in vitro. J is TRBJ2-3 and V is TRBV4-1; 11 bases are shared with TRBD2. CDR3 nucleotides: TGCGCCAGCTTGCCATTAGCGGGGGGGCAGTCAGATACGCAGTATTTT. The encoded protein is CASLPLAGGQSDTQYF.